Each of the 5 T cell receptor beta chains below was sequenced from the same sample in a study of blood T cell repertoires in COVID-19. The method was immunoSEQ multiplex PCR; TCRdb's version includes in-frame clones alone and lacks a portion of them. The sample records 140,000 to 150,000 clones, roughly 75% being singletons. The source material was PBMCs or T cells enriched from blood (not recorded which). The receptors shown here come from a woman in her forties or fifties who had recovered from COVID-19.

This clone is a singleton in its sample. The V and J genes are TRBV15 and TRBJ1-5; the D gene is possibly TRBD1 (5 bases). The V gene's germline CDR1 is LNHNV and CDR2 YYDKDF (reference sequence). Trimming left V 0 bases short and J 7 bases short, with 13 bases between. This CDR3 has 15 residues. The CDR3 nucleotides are TGTGCCACCAGCAGAGATGTAGGGAGGGGCCAGCCCCAGCATTTT. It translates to CATSRDVGRGQPQHF.

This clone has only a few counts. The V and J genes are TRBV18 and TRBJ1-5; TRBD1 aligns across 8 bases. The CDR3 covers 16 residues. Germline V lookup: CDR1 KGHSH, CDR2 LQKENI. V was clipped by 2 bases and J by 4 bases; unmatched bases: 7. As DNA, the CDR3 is TGTGCCAGCTCACCAAATAGAGACAGGGGAAATCAGCCCCAGCATTTT. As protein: CASSPNRDRGNQPQHF. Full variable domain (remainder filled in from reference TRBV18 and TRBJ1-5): NAGVMQNPRHLVRRRGQEARLRCSPMKGHSHVYWYRQLPEEGLKFMVYLQKENIIDESGMPKERFSAEFPKEGPSILRIQQVVRGDSAAYFCASSPNRDRGNQPQHFGDGTRLSIL.

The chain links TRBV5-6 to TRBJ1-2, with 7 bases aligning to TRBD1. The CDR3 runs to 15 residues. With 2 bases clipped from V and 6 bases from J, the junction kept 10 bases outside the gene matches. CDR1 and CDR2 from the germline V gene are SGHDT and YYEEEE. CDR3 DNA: TGTGCCAGCAGCTTTGTGGACAGGTCAGGGGATGGCTACACCTTC. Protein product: CASSFVDRSGDGYTF.

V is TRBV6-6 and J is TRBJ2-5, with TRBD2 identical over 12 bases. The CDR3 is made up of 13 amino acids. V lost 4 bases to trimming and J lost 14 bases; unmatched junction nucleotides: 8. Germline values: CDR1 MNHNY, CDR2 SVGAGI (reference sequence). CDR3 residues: CASSSVRLAGVYF. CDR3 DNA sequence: TGTGCCAGCAGTTCGGTTCGACTAGCGGGGGTTTACTTC.

In DNA, the CDR3 is TGTGCCAGCAGCAAAAATAGCGACTATGGCTACACCTTC. Translation: CASSKNSDYGYTF. The chain links TRBV5-5 to TRBJ1-2; D is undetermined. Germline CDR1 SGHKS, CDR2 YYEKEE (reference sequence). This CDR3 region has 13 residues. Trimming left V 4 bases short and J 3 bases short, with 10 bases between.